The clone carrying this T cell receptor (beta chain) was detected ten times or more. Its matching antigen is unknown. 500 ng RNA was reverse transcribed with alpha and beta constant-region primers. Each of the alpha and beta chains got its own library through chain-specific third strand synthesis with indices. TCRdb analysed the 5' RACE reads with MiXCR anew, one entry per CDR3 protein. The sample yields 15,000 to 20,000 distinct CDR3 sequences, under 9.5% seen once. Antiretroviral therapy had run roughly three months, about 14 weeks, before follow-up blood collection. All unsorted peripheral T cells were captured because whole blood was used without fractionation. This specimen comes from a study of HIV-infected patients and healthy controls. CDR1 and CDR2 from the germline V gene are LGHDT and YNNKEL (reference sequence). Trimming stripped 3 bases from V and 7 bases from J, with 5 bases between. The CDR3 runs 11 residues.

Findings of the study overall: HIV-associated CDR3 frequencies dropped significantly during therapy; CMV-associated ones, mostly rising, changed nonsignificantly.

Here the sequenced sample was blood, taken during antiretroviral therapy. This TCR was sampled from an adult with HIV infection. The rearrangement uses TRBV3-1 and TRBJ2-3; D unresolved. CDR3 sequence reads: CASSHLNTQYF. In nucleotides, the CDR3 is TGTGCCAGCAGCCACCTGAATACGCAGTATTTT.